These 27 T cell receptor beta chains were all obtained from the same sample, sequenced in a study of blood T cell repertoires in COVID-19. The protocol was immunoSEQ multiplex PCR, while the TCRdb copy is restricted to in-frame clones and leaves out a portion. The table includes 380,000 or so clones, around 90% detected once. The sample comprised PBMCs or T cells enriched from blood (not recorded which). The receptor source for this set is a woman aged 40-49 years with acute COVID-19.

The rearrangement joins TRBV10-3 to TRBJ1-5; no clear D. The V end was cut by 3 bases, the J end by 4 bases, with 4 bases between. The CDR3 is made up of 12 amino acids. Per the germline V gene, CDR1 is ENHRY and CDR2 is SYGVKD. CDR3: CAISDGNQPQHF. CDR3 nucleotide sequence: TGTGCCATCAGTGACGGGAATCAGCCCCAGCATTTT.

The chain couples TRBV12-5 to TRBJ1-2, with TRBD1 matching over 9 bases. CDR1 LGHNT and CDR2 FRNRAP come from the germline V gene. The CDR3 runs to 16 residues. Trimming cost V 1 base and J 7 bases; bases outside gene matches: 10. CDR3 residues: CASGLETGQGSVGYTF. The CDR3 nucleotides are TGTGCTAGTGGTTTGGAAACGGGACAGGGATCGGTTGGCTACACCTTC.

The rearrangement joins TRBV19 to TRBJ1-4; D is undetermined. Trimming removed 11 bases at V and 12 bases at J, with 13 bases between. Looked up from germline, CDR1 is LNHDA and CDR2 is SQIVND (reference sequence). The CDR3 totals 10 residues. The CDR3 sequence: CASTDRELFF. As DNA, the CDR3 is TGTGCCTCTACCGATCGGGAACTGTTTTTT.

The genes are TRBV5-1 and TRBJ2-4; the D gene is possibly TRBD2 (7 bases). In germline, CDR1 is SGHRS, CDR2 YFSETQ. This CDR3 has 15 amino acids. With 4 bases removed from V and 0 bases from J, the gap between germline ends came to 11 bases. The DNA for the CDR3 is TGCGCCAGCAGCGGGGGGGCCCTAGCCAAAAACATTCAGTACTTC. Translated, it gives CASSGGALAKNIQYF.

CDR3 region: CASSNIGNQETQYF. The CDR3 coding sequence is TGTGCCAGTAGTAATATCGGTAACCAAGAGACCCAGTACTTC. The V gene is TRBV19, the J gene TRBJ2-5, with no clear D. The germline V gene encodes CDR1 LNHDA and CDR2 SQIVND (reference sequence). This CDR3 is 14 amino acids long. V lost 4 bases and J lost 0, with 9 bases in between.

Concerning this clone itself: This may come from a read error, since a much larger clone is one base off. V is TRBV3-1 (or the pseudogene TRBV3-2) and J is TRBJ1-1, with D possibly matching TRBD1 (6 bases). The germline V gene has CDR1 LGHDT and CDR2 YNNKEL (reference sequence). The CDR3 is made up of 13 amino acids. V lost 2 bases and J 4 bases, leaving 8 bases between the germline ends. The CDR3 nucleotides are TGTGCCAGCAGCCAATTAGGGGGCACTGAAGCTTTCTTT. Protein product: CASSQLGGTEAFF.

This sequence joins TRBV7-2 and TRBJ1-2; D might be TRBD1 (6 bases). The CDR3 extends over 15 amino acids. Germline assignment: CDR1 SGHTA and CDR2 FQGNSA. V was trimmed by 5 bases and J by 0 bases, leaving 13 bases between them. CDR3 sequence reads: CASSPQQGTNYGYTF. Written as DNA, the CDR3 is TGTGCCAGCAGCCCCCAACAGGGAACTAACTATGGCTACACCTTC.

The V gene is TRBV5-1, the J gene TRBJ2-2; D remains unclear. The CDR3 runs 13 residues. The germline CDR1 and CDR2 sequences are SGHRS and YFSETQ. Deletions cut 4 bases from V and 5 bases from J, with 9 bases between. The CDR3 DNA follows: TGCGCCAGCAGCGAAAGCCTAACCGGGGAGCTGTTTTTT. Protein sequence: CASSESLTGELFF.

V gene TRBV7-9 combines with J gene TRBJ1-2; no reliable D call. V dropped 2 bases and J dropped 6 bases, with 10 bases sitting between them. In germline, CDR1 is SEHNR, CDR2 FQNEAQ (reference sequence). The length of the CDR3 is 13 residues. The DNA of the CDR3 is TGTGCCAGCAGCTTAACCGGGTTCAATGGCTACACCTTC. Translating gives CASSLTGFNGYTF.

This clone was seen a handful of times. Here the CDR3 DNA reads TGTGCCAGCAGCTCGACAGGGGCAGATACGCAGTATTTT. Translation gives CASSSTGADTQYF. The chain joins TRBV11-2 to TRBJ2-3; 8 bases line up with TRBD1. Looked up from germline, CDR1 is SGHAT and CDR2 is FQNNGV. V gave up 4 bases and J gave up 4 bases; unmatched junction bases: 1. This CDR3 has 13 amino acids.

The chain joins TRBV4-1 to TRBJ1-1; the D is unclear. The CDR3 totals 14 residues. CDR1 and CDR2 (germline): MGHRA, YSYEKL. The V end was cut by 0 bases, the J end by 3 bases, with 8 bases between. CDR3 in amino acids: CASSQERRDTEAFF. CDR3 sequence (DNA): TGCGCCAGCAGCCAAGAGCGGAGGGACACTGAAGCTTTCTTT.

The rearrangement uses TRBV6-5 and TRBJ2-7; 10 positions match TRBD2. The CDR3 runs 15 residues. The J segment lost 8 bases and the V segment lost 5 bases, leaving 12 bases of the junction unmatched. Germline V gene data show CDR1 as MNHEY and CDR2 as SVGAGI. CDR3 DNA: TGTGCCAGCAGTAAAACTAGCGGGGACTCTACGAAGCAGTACTTC. Translating it yields CASSKTSGDSTKQYF.

The chain has TRBV11-2 and TRBJ2-3; weak D call: TRBD2 (6 bases). Per germline, CDR1 SGHAT and CDR2 FQNNGV. The germline V and J ends were trimmed by 1 base and 5 bases, with 19 bases remaining between them. The CDR3 is 17 amino acids. For the CDR3, the DNA is TGTGCCAGCAGCTTAGGCAACCGGGAGCCGGGCGTAGATACGCAGTATTTT. Amino acids: CASSLGNREPGVDTQYF.

The chain carries TRBV3-1 (or the pseudogene TRBV3-2) and TRBJ1-3; no firm D call. The CDR3 length is 15 residues. In germline, CDR1 is LGHDT, CDR2 YNNKEL (reference sequence). Trimming removed 4 bases from V and 0 bases from J, with 10 bases in between. The CDR3 here is CASSRNSNSGNTIYF. DNA for the CDR3: TGTGCCAGCAGCCGAAACAGCAACTCTGGAAACACCATATATTTT.

V and J are TRBV5-1 and TRBJ2-3, with D perhaps TRBD1 (7 bases). Germline V gene data show CDR1 as SGHRS and CDR2 as YFSETQ. V was shortened by 1 base and J by 5 bases, with 17 bases between the two germline ends. The CDR3 is 16 residues long. The CDR3 sequence is CASSLYRDREEDTQYF. CDR3 nucleotide sequence: TGCGCCAGCAGCTTGTATCGCGACAGGGAGGAAGATACGCAGTATTTT.

The chain links TRBV20-1 to TRBJ2-7; no firm D call. Germline CDR1 and CDR2: DFQATT and SNEGSKA (reference sequence). The CDR3 loop spans 11 amino acids. The V end lost 1 base, the J end lost 5 bases, and 6 bases lay between the germline ends. The CDR3 DNA follows: TGCAGTGCTAGAGTTTTAGACGAGCAGTACTTC. This encodes CSARVLDEQYF.

V gene TRBV10-2 combines with J gene TRBJ1-1; 10 positions agree with TRBD1. The length of the CDR3 is 14 residues. The J segment lost 5 bases and the V segment lost 4 bases, leaving 4 bases of the junction unmatched. Germline CDR1 reads WSHSY; CDR2 reads SAAADI. The CDR3 bases are TGCGCCAGCAGTGGGACAGGGGGGAGGACTGAAGCTTTCTTT. Its translation is CASSGTGGRTEAFF.

V and J are TRBV7-8 and TRBJ2-7, with 8 positions matching TRBD2. The trim removed 3 bases at V and 0 bases at J, leaving 7 bases unmatched. The germline V gene has CDR1 SGHVS and CDR2 FQNEAQ. This CDR3 contains 16 residues. CDR3 residues: CASSFNTRGASYEQYF. CDR3 in DNA: TGTGCCAGCAGCTTCAATACGCGGGGGGCCTCCTACGAGCAGTACTTC.

The genes are TRBV2 and TRBJ1-3, with 7 bases fitting TRBD1. The CDR3 runs 14 residues. Germline lookup yields CDR1 SNHLY and CDR2 FYNNEI. V shed 6 bases, J shed 7 bases, and the junction held 9 bases outside the gene matches. DNA for the CDR3: TGTGCCAGCAGCGGACAGGTTTTAAGGAACACCATATATTTT. It encodes CASSGQVLRNTIYF.

The V call is TRBV7-2, the J call TRBJ1-5; D may be TRBD1 (5 bases). V lost 0 bases, J lost 6 bases, and 6 bases lay in between. The CDR3 is 13 amino acids. Germline CDR1 and CDR2: SGHTA and FQGNSA. CDR3 in amino acids: CASSLAQGQPQHF. CDR3 coding DNA: TGTGCCAGCAGCTTAGCGCAGGGTCAGCCCCAGCATTTT.

This chain links TRBV28 with TRBJ1-6, with 7 bases identical to TRBD1. The CDR3 covers 15 residues. Trimming removed 5 bases from V and 5 bases from J; junction bases left unmatched: 6. The germline V gene encodes CDR1 MDHEN and CDR2 SYDVKM. CDR3 nucleotide sequence: TGTGCCAGCAGTCGACCAGGGGGAGATAATTCACCCCTCCACTTT. The encoded protein is CASSRPGGDNSPLHF.

In DNA form, the CDR3 reads TGTGCCAGCAGCTCCGCGGGGCAGGGGGCGGGAAACACCATATATTTT. Protein product: CASSSAGQGAGNTIYF. The rearrangement joins TRBV5-5 to TRBJ1-3; 8 bases map to TRBD1. CDR1 is SGHKS and CDR2 is YYEKEE in the germline V gene (reference sequence). CDR3 length: 16 residues. Trimming at V came to 3 bases and at J to 4 bases, leaving 9 bases not matched to a gene. Supplemented by reference TRBV5-5 and TRBJ1-3, the full variable domain reads DAGVTQSPTHLIKTRGQQVTLRCSPISGHKSVSWYQQVLGQGPQFIFQYYEKEERGRGNFPDRFSARQFPNYSSELNVNALLLGDSALYLCASSSAGQGAGNTIYFGEGSWLTVV.

The rearrangement joins TRBV10-2 to TRBJ2-7; D unclear. CDR1 and CDR2 (germline): WSHSY, SAAADI. V was shortened by 7 bases and J by 0 bases, with 16 bases between the two germline ends. This CDR3 region has 15 residues. The CDR3, as DNA: TGCGCCAGCATTACCCCACTATCCAGCTCCTACGAGCAGTACTTC. It specifies CASITPLSSSYEQYF.

This chain connects TRBV19 to TRBJ1-4, with 8 positions matching TRBD1. This CDR3 region has 17 residues. CDR1 is LNHDA and CDR2 is SQIVND in the germline V gene (reference sequence). V trimming: 3 bases; J trimming: 2 bases; junction bases outside the gene matches: 8. The CDR3 reads CASSMARTGITNEKLFF. Written as DNA, the CDR3 is TGTGCCAGTAGTATGGCGAGGACAGGGATCACTAATGAAAAACTGTTTTTT.

This clone was seen once. The gene calls are TRBV10-3 and TRBJ1-5; a weak D match, TRBD1 (6 bases). Germline V gene sequence: CDR1 ENHRY, CDR2 SYGVKD. Trimming cost V 0 bases and J 3 bases, with 12 bases left between them. The CDR3 consists of 16 residues. The CDR3 is CAISESSGGINQPQHF. The CDR3 DNA reads as TGTGCCATCAGTGAGTCATCGGGGGGCATCAATCAGCCCCAGCATTTT.

A few counts support this clone. The chain has TRBV5-1 and TRBJ2-7; 9 nucleotides agree with TRBD2. The CDR3 is 15 residues long. The germline gives CDR1 SGHRS, CDR2 YFSETQ. J lost 4 bases, V lost 0 bases, and 5 bases had no gene match. CDR3 DNA sequence: TGCGCCAGCAGCTTGGTGGCTAGCGGGGCGTACGAGCAGTACTTC. It codes for CASSLVASGAYEQYF.

This chain uses TRBV11-2 with TRBJ2-3; 7 bases map to TRBD1. The germline V gene has CDR1 SGHAT and CDR2 FQNNGV. V lost 0 bases, J lost 3 bases, and 3 bases stayed unmatched. CDR3 length: 15 amino acids. The CDR3 loop is CASSLEPGQTDTQYF. For the CDR3, the DNA is TGTGCCAGCAGCTTAGAACCGGGACAGACAGATACGCAGTATTTT.